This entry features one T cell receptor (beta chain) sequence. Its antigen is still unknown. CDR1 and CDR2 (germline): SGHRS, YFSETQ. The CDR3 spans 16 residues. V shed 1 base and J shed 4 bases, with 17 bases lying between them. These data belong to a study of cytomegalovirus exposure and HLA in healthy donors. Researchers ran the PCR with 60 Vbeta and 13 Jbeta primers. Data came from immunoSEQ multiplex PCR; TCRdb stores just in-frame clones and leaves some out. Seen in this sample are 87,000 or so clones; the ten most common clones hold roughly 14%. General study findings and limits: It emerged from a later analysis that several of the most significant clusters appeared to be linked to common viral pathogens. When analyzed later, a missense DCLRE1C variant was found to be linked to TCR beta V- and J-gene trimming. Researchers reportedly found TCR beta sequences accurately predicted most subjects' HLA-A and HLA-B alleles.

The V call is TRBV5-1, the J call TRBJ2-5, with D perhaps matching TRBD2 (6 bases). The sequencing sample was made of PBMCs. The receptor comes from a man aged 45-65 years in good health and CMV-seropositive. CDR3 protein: CASSLSPGLTIETQYF. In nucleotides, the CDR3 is TGCGCCAGCAGCTTGTCACCCGGACTAACTATAGAGACCCAGTACTTC.